This TCR beta chain was captured in a study of blood T cell repertoires in COVID-19. Study in general: PBMCs, B-cell-depleted T cells, or T cells were the source of the cDNA or gDNA that made up the material.

This clone turned up a few times. Germline values: CDR1 SGHRS, CDR2 YFSETQ. The ends were cut back, 7 bases at V and 3 bases at J, with 11 bases in the middle. This CDR3 spans 14 amino acids. Sequencing used immunoSEQ multiplex PCR; TCRdb keeps in-frame clones, though not all of them. This table has around 11,000 clones, approximately 90% appearing once. The sequence was obtained from a man between 25 and 39 years old with active or convalescent COVID-19. The chain combines TRBV5-1 with TRBJ2-6, with TRBD1 as a possible D gene (5 bases). Sequenced sample: peripheral blood. The CDR3 here is CASRLQDGANVLTF. CDR3 nucleotide sequence: TGCGCCAGCCGTTTACAGGATGGGGCCAACGTCCTGACTTTC.